What follows describes a single T cell receptor (beta chain). The CDR3 length is 14 residues. Trimming stripped 0 bases from V and 9 bases from J, with 12 bases between. The germline gives CDR1 MNHEY, CDR2 SVGAGI. The data originate from a study of shared clonotypes between healthy human individuals. Measured with immunoSEQ multiplex PCR; TCRdb has only the in-frame clones, and not every one. The repertoire consists of approximately 2,000,000 clones, with just under 95% occurring once and the leading ten covering 0.37%. This sequence joins TRBV6-5 and TRBJ1-5; no definite D call. Specimen: naive CD4+ T cells from PBMCs. Subset: CD45RA+ positively selected. This receptor was taken from a man aged 18 to 35 in good health. Some clones in this sample may be carry-over from other donors' samples. The CDR3 DNA reads as TGTGCCAGCAGTTACTCGATCGTCACTTGGCCCCAGCATTTT. It specifies CASSYSIVTWPQHF.